The 31 T cell receptor beta chains below all came from one sample that was sequenced in a study of HIV-infected patients and healthy controls. TCRdb passed the 5' RACE reads through MiXCR, listing each CDR3 protein once. The data contain around 58,000 distinct CDR3 sequences, about 19% of them singletons. The sample consisted of CD4+ T cells from blood. The receptors were sampled from a human donor in good health.

The rearrangement joins TRBV12-3 or TRBV12-4 to TRBJ1-3, with D uncertain. With 0 bases removed from V and 0 bases from J, the gap between germline ends came to 12 bases. The CDR3 covers 17 residues. This CDR3 is CASSLAWVPNSGNTIYF. CDR3 nucleotide sequence: TGTGCCAGCAGTTTAGCCTGGGTCCCTAACTCTGGAAACACCATATATTTT.

This clonotype has only a few counts. The rearrangement uses TRBV4-3 and TRBJ1-6; D possibly corresponds to TRBD1 (5 bases). Between the trimmed V and J ends, which lost 3 bases and 1 base, there was a span of 13 bases. The germline gives CDR1 LGHNA, CDR2 YSLEER. The CDR3 is 17 residues long. In DNA, the CDR3 is TGCGCCAGCAGCCAGCAACCCGAGGGGTCCTATAATTCACCCCTCCACTTT. This encodes CASSQQPEGSYNSPLHF.

Ten or more counts support this clonotype. The V call is TRBV11-2, the J call TRBJ1-6; D gene unclear. Between the trimmed V and J ends, which lost 0 bases and 7 bases, there was a span of 10 bases. Germline values: CDR1 SGHAT, CDR2 FQNNGV. The CDR3 runs to 15 residues. The CDR3 reads CASSLEGIWNSPLHF. As DNA, the CDR3 is TGTGCCAGCAGCTTAGAAGGGATATGGAATTCACCCCTCCACTTT.

This clonotype was found many times. V is TRBV2 and J is TRBJ1-1; no clear D gene. Trimming took 7 bases from V and 0 from J, leaving 12 bases between them. CDR1 and CDR2 from the germline V gene are SNHLY and FYNNEI. The length of the CDR3 is 14 residues. As DNA, the CDR3 is TGTGCCAGCAAGGTGGTGGGGATGAACACTGAAGCTTTCTTT. Encoded protein: CASKVVGMNTEAFF. Using reference TRBV2 and TRBJ1-1 for the parts outside the CDR3, the full variable domain is EPEVTQTPSHQVTQMGQEVILRCVPISNHLYFYWYRQILGQKVEFLVSFYNNEISEKSEIFDDQFSVERPDGSNFTLKIRSTKLEDSAMYFCASKVVGMNTEAFFGQGTRLTVV.

This clonotype was counted many times. The genes are TRBV12-3 or TRBV12-4 and TRBJ1-5; 7 bases map to TRBD1. This CDR3 is 15 amino acids long. The ends lost 8 bases at V and 1 base at J; junction bases unmatched: 8. DNA of the CDR3: TGTGCCAGCTGTCGTCAGGGGGTAAGCAATCAGCCCCAGCATTTT. Translating gives CASCRQGVSNQPQHF.

This clonotype was observed many times. This chain joins TRBV11-2 and TRBJ1-2; D is unclear. Germline V gene data show CDR1 as SGHAT and CDR2 as FQNNGV. This CDR3 contains 12 residues. The V end was cut by 0 bases, the J end by 8 bases, with 7 bases between. CDR3 region: CASSLEGSGYTF. The CDR3 nucleotides read TGTGCCAGCAGCTTAGAGGGGAGCGGCTACACCTTC.

This clonotype has only one observation. The J gene is TRBJ2-1, the V gene TRBV18, with D maybe TRBD1 (6 bases). Germline CDR1 KGHSH, CDR2 LQKENI. The CDR3 contains 15 residues. V dropped 5 bases and J dropped 0 bases, with 11 bases sitting between them. DNA for the CDR3: TGTGCCAGCTCATCTACAGGGAGCTCCTACAATGAGCAGTTCTTC. This translates into CASSSTGSSYNEQFF.

The V call is TRBV9, the J call TRBJ1-6, with D possibly TRBD1 on 5 matching bases. The CDR3 is made up of 15 amino acids. V lost 7 bases, J lost 6 bases, and 17 bases lay in between. Germline lookup yields CDR1 SGDLS and CDR2 YYNGEE. The CDR3 region has the DNA TGTGCCAGCGACCCCCAGGGTAATTTTAATTCACCCCTCCACTTT. It is translated as CASDPQGNFNSPLHF.

This clonotype has just a few counts. CDR3 nucleotide sequence: TGCAGCGTTGAGTCAAGGAAGAATCAAGAGACCCAGTACTTC. It translates to CSVESRKNQETQYF. This chain joins TRBV29-1 and TRBJ2-5; D uncertain. The CDR3 runs to 14 residues. The V gene's germline CDR1 is SQVTM and CDR2 ANQGSEA. Trimming removed 3 bases from V and 2 bases from J, with 13 bases in between.

This clonotype was detected ten times or more. The chain links TRBV29-1 to TRBJ1-1; the match to TRBD1 covers 7 bases. V dropped 4 bases and J dropped 4; count of bases not matched to a gene: 12. This CDR3 is 15 amino acids long. The germline CDR1 and CDR2 sequences are SQVTM and ANQGSEA. The CDR3 reads CSVAQGDWTGTEAFF. The DNA of the CDR3 is TGCAGCGTTGCCCAGGGGGATTGGACGGGCACTGAAGCTTTCTTT.

V usage is TRBV7-9 and J usage is TRBJ2-5, with 14 bases lining up with TRBD2. In germline, CDR1 is SEHNR, CDR2 FQNEAQ (reference sequence). With V trimmed by 4 bases and J by 6 bases, 7 bases remained unmatched. This CDR3 is 16 amino acids long. CDR3 nucleotide sequence: TGTGCCAGCAGCTCCTCCGGGACTAGCGGGAGACAGACCCAGTACTTC. Residues: CASSSSGTSGRQTQYF.

There are many counts of this clonotype. The chain uses TRBV28 and TRBJ1-5; D gene unclear. Trimming stripped 11 bases from V and 6 bases from J, with 14 bases between. Germline CDR1 is MDHEN and CDR2 is SYDVKM. The CDR3 consists of 12 residues. CDR3 coding DNA: TGTGCCGCGCATCAAACGCTTCAGCCCCAGCATTTT. Amino acid sequence: CAAHQTLQPQHF.

This clonotype has ten or more counts. This chain connects TRBV12-3 or TRBV12-4 to TRBJ2-7; no firm D call. V gave up 1 base and J gave up 6 bases, with 4 bases separating them. The CDR3 contains 11 residues. CDR3 residues: CASSLGPEQYF. The CDR3 nucleotides are TGTGCCAGCAGTTTAGGCCCCGAGCAGTACTTC.

This clonotype was counted many times. CDR3: CSARDRPGQGSGYGYTF. DNA of the CDR3: TGCAGTGCTAGAGATAGACCGGGACAGGGAAGCGGCTATGGCTACACCTTC. The chain joins TRBV20-1 to TRBJ1-2, with 9 nucleotides matching TRBD1. The CDR3 has 17 amino acids. The ends lost 0 bases at V and 4 bases at J; junction bases unmatched: 12. The germline gives CDR1 DFQATT, CDR2 SNEGSKA (reference sequence).

V and J are TRBV7-8 and TRBJ2-2; D gene uncertain. In germline, CDR1 is SGHVS, CDR2 FQNEAQ. The V end lost 1 base, the J end lost 6 bases, and 9 bases lay between the germline ends. The CDR3 covers 14 residues. For the CDR3, the DNA is TGTGCCAGCAGCTTAGGTGCTAGGGCCGGGGAGCTGTTTTTT. Its protein product is CASSLGARAGELFF.

The CDR3 nucleotides read TGTGCAACTAGCGGGAGATCCTACGAGCAGTACTTC. As protein: CATSGRSYEQYF. The chain couples TRBV19 to TRBJ2-7; 11 bases align to TRBD2. Germline V gene data show CDR1 as LNHDA and CDR2 as SQIVND (reference sequence). CDR3 length: 12 residues.

The V call is TRBV4-1, the J call TRBJ2-1; a weak D match, TRBD2 (5 bases). V was shortened by 2 bases and J by 5 bases, with 13 bases between the two germline ends. The CDR3 loop spans 15 amino acids. From germline, CDR1 is MGHRA and CDR2 YSYEKL. The CDR3 DNA reads as TGCGCCAGCAGCCAACTCGGACTCCTCAACAATGAGCAGTTCTTC. Translating gives CASSQLGLLNNEQFF.

CDR3 in amino acids: CATSGRGLAGASPSYNEQFF. CDR3 coding DNA: TGTGCCACCAGCGGACGGGGACTAGCGGGAGCTTCTCCCTCCTACAATGAGCAGTTCTTC. The chain links TRBV15 to TRBJ2-1; 14 bases align to TRBD2. Per germline, CDR1 LNHNV and CDR2 YYDKDF (reference sequence). This CDR3 region has 20 residues. The trim removed 5 bases at V and 0 bases at J, leaving 12 bases unmatched. Based on the CDR3 plus reference TRBV15 and TRBJ2-1, the full variable domain is DAMVIQNPRYQVTQFGKPVTLSCSQTLNHNVMYWYQQKSSQAPKLLFHYYDKDFNNEADTPDNFQSRRPNTSFCFLDIRSPGLGDTAMYLCATSGRGLAGASPSYNEQFFGPGTRLTVL.

This clonotype was seen more than once but under ten times. The J gene is TRBJ1-1, the V gene TRBV6-5; maybe TRBD1 (5 bases). Deletions cut 6 bases from V and 0 bases from J, with 11 bases between. Germline assignment: CDR1 MNHEY and CDR2 SVGAGI. The length of the CDR3 is 14 residues. The CDR3 loop is CASRLGLLNTEAFF. The CDR3 DNA reads as TGTGCCAGCAGGTTGGGACTGTTGAACACTGAAGCTTTCTTT.

This clonotype showed up just a few times. The V gene is TRBV4-3, the J gene TRBJ1-6, with D possibly matching TRBD1 (6 bases). This CDR3 is 14 amino acids long. V lost 5 bases and J 10 bases, leaving 15 bases between the germline ends. From germline, CDR1 is LGHNA and CDR2 YSLEER. CDR3 region: CASSAPGARSPLHF. The CDR3 bases are TGCGCCAGCAGCGCCCCAGGGGCTCGCTCACCCCTCCACTTT.

The chain links TRBV7-9 to TRBJ2-6; D possibly corresponds to TRBD2 (5 bases). The CDR3 is 19 residues long. Trimming took off 4 bases at V and 5 bases at J, with 24 bases between the two ends. Germline CDR1 reads SEHNR; CDR2 reads FQNEAQ (reference sequence). DNA for the CDR3: TGTGCCAGCAGCTCTCTTCCCAAGCGGTCTTCGATCTGGGCCAACGTCCTGACTTTC. Protein product: CASSSLPKRSSIWANVLTF. The full variable domain, with the rest looked up from reference TRBV7-9 and TRBJ2-6, is DTGVSQNPRHKITKRGQNVTFRCDPISEHNRLYWYRQTLGQGPEFLTYFQNEAQLEKSRLLSDRFSAERPKGSFSTLEIQRTEQGDSAMYLCASSSLPKRSSIWANVLTFGAGSRLTVL.

This clonotype has ten or more counts. The V and J genes are TRBV6-2 or TRBV6-3 and TRBJ1-1; TRBD1 matches at 7 bases. Losses at the gene ends were 6 bases for V and 6 bases for J; bases not matched to a gene: 7. Germline-derived CDR1 and CDR2 are MNHEY and SVGEGT. CDR3 length: 13 amino acids. The chain's CDR3 is CASRRQGTAEAFF. Written as DNA, the CDR3 is TGTGCCAGCAGACGACAGGGCACGGCTGAAGCTTTCTTT.

This clonotype was found a few times. The chain couples TRBV20-1 to TRBJ1-1; maybe TRBD1 (5 bases). Trimming pared 0 bases from V and 4 bases from J, leaving 15 bases between. Germline V lookup: CDR1 DFQATT, CDR2 SNEGSKA (reference sequence). This CDR3 has 15 residues. CDR3 DNA sequence: TGCAGTGCTAGAGACGTACGGGGCTGGGGCACTGAAGCTTTCTTT. It encodes CSARDVRGWGTEAFF.

This clonotype was recorded many times. The chain employs TRBV7-9 and TRBJ1-4; possibly TRBD1 for D (5 bases). CDR1 and CDR2 from the germline V gene are SEHNR and FQNEAQ (reference sequence). The CDR3 loop spans 17 amino acids. Trimming stripped 6 bases from V and 0 bases from J, with 17 bases between. This chain's CDR3 is CASSLKPGSATNEKLFF. CDR3 nucleotides: TGTGCCAGCAGTCTAAAGCCAGGGTCTGCAACTAATGAAAAACTGTTTTTT.

The sample holds many counts of this clonotype. V is TRBV12-3 or TRBV12-4 and J is TRBJ2-1, with D uncertain. V lost 3 bases, J lost 8 bases, and 5 bases lay in between. This CDR3 is built from 11 residues. DNA for the CDR3: TGTGCCAGCAGTTTTGGGTATGAGCAGTTCTTC. Translated: CASSFGYEQFF.

The chain has TRBV11-2 and TRBJ2-2; no clear D. Germline CDR1 SGHAT, CDR2 FQNNGV. The CDR3 extends over 12 amino acids. Trimming took off 1 base at V and 14 bases at J, with 11 bases between the two ends. CDR3 loop: CASSLVPPLLFF. Here the CDR3 DNA reads TGTGCCAGCAGCTTAGTTCCCCCGCTACTGTTTTTT.

This clonotype was detected many times. The chain is built from TRBV7-9 and TRBJ2-7; D ambiguous. V gave up 0 bases and J gave up 2 bases, with 5 bases separating them. Germline CDR1 and CDR2: SEHNR and FQNEAQ (reference sequence). This CDR3 region has 13 residues. CDR3 sequence: CASSLAGTYEQYF. The CDR3 DNA is TGTGCCAGCAGCTTAGCCGGTACCTACGAGCAGTACTTC.

In its sample, this clonotype was seen many times. The chain couples TRBV12-3 or TRBV12-4 to TRBJ2-3; D not certain. The CDR3 has 13 residues. V gave up 6 bases and J gave up 4 bases, with 11 bases separating them. The CDR3 loop reads CASRSFAADTQYF. The CDR3 DNA sequence: TGTGCCAGCAGATCTTTCGCTGCAGATACGCAGTATTTT.

As to this clonotype: One end of the junction does not line up with germline, which may come from a read error. This chain uses TRBV29-1 with TRBJ2-1; D ambiguous. This CDR3 contains 10 residues. The germline CDR1 and CDR2 sequences are SQVTM and ANQGSEA. CDR3 DNA: TGCAGCGACCTATACAAAGAGCAGTTCTTC. This codes for CSDLYKEQFF.

This clonotype has just a few counts. V is TRBV6-2 or TRBV6-3 and J is TRBJ1-2; 9 positions match TRBD1. CDR3 length equals 13 residues. After removal of 6 bases from V and 4 bases from J, the junction contained 3 bases not matched to a gene. Germline V gives CDR1 MNHEY, CDR2 SVGEGT. CDR3 amino acids: CASRLTGGYGYTF. CDR3 bases: TGTGCCAGCAGATTGACAGGGGGCTATGGCTACACCTTC.

There are many counts of this clonotype. The chain employs TRBV12-3 or TRBV12-4 and TRBJ1-5; 10 bases map to TRBD1. V lost 7 bases, J lost 5 bases, and 5 bases stayed unmatched. This CDR3 region has 14 residues. CDR3 residues: CASTRTGGDQPQHF. CDR3 nucleotide sequence: TGTGCCAGCACCCGGACAGGGGGAGATCAGCCCCAGCATTTT.